This entry is about one T cell receptor beta chain. Via MiXCR, TCRdb re-called the RT-PCR reads, giving one row per CDR3 protein. The sample includes more than 600,000 distinct CDR3 sequences, 12% to 15% of them seen just once. CDR1 and CDR2 (germline): LGHDT, YNNKEL (reference sequence). The CDR3 is made up of 16 amino acids. V gave up 4 bases and J gave up 0 bases, with 12 bases separating them. The TCR was taken from a female donor in good health, serving as a healthy control. Sequenced material: memory CD4+ T cells from blood. The chain recombines TRBV3-1 with TRBJ1-4; TRBD1 might be the D (5 bases). The CDR3 loop reads CASSPRQTATNEKLFF. For the CDR3, the DNA is TGTGCCAGCAGCCCTAGACAGACTGCAACTAATGAAAAACTGTTTTTT. The variable domain in full, completed from reference TRBV3-1 and TRBJ1-4, reads DTAVSQTPKYLVTQMGNDKSIKCEQNLGHDTMYWYKQDSKKFLKIMFSYNNKELIINETVPNRFSPKSPDKAHLNLHINSLELGDSAVYFCASSPRQTATNEKLFFGSGTQLSVL.